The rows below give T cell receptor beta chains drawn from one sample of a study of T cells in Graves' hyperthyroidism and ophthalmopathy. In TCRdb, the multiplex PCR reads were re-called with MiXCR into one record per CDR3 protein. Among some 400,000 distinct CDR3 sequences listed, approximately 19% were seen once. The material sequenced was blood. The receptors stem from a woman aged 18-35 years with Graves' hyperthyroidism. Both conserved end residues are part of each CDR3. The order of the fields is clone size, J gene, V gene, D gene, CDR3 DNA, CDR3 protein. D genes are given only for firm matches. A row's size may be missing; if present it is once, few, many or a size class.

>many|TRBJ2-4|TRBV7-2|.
TGTGCCAGCAGCTTAGAGGGATACATTCAGTACTTC
CASSLEGYIQYF
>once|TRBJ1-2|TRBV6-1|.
TGTGCCAGCAGTGCCGAAAGGCTGCCTGGGGGTGGCTACACCTTC
CASSAERLPGGGYTF
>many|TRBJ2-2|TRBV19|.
TGTGCCAGTAGTCTCCGAACAGGGCCCCTTTTGGACGGGGAGCTGTTTTTT
CASSLRTGPLLDGELFF
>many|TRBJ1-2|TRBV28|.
TGTGCCAGCAGTTTAATGATGTTCGCCGGTGGCTACACCTTC
CASSLMMFAGGYTF
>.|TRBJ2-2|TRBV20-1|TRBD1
TGCAGTGCGGTGACAGGGGGCGCTGGGATCGGGGAGCTGTTTTTT
CSAVTGGAGIGELFF
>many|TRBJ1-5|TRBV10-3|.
TGTGCCATCAGTGAGTCCAGGTTGCTTAGCAATCAGCCCCAGCATTTT
CAISESRLLSNQPQHF
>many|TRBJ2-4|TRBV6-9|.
TGTGCCAGCAGTTATGGGAAGGGGTCGGGCAAAAACATTCAGTACTTC
CASSYGKGSGKNIQYF
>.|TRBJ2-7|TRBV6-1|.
TGTGCCAGCAGTGAACAGCCAGGGACCCACGAGCAGTACTTC
CASSEQPGTHEQYF
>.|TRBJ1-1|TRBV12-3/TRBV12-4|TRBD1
TGTGCCAGCATACCATCCACAGGGGACACTGAAGCTTTCTTT
CASIPSTGDTEAFF
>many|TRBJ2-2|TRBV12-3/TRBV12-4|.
TGTGCCAGCAATTCCAATTGGGGGAGCGGGGAGCTGTTTTTT
CASNSNWGSGELFF
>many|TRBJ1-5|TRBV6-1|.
TGTGCCAGCAGTGAGGTAGGAGGGGTCAATCAGCCCCAGCATTTT
CASSEVGGVNQPQHF
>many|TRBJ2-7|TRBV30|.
TGTGCCTGGAGTGTAGAGGACGAGCAGTACTTC
CAWSVEDEQYF
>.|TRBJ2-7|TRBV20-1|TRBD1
TGCAGTGCATCAGGGGGGGACAGGGGGTTCTACGAGCAGTACTTC
CSASGGDRGFYEQYF
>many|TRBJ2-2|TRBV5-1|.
TGCGCCAGCAGCCGTCAAAACCAGACAGAGAACACCGGGGAGCTGTTTTTT
CASSRQNQTENTGELFF
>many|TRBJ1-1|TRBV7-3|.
TGTGCCAGCAGCTCGCCGGGACACCTGAACACTGAAGCTTTCTTT
CASSSPGHLNTEAFF
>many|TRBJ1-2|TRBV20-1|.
TGCAGTGCTACAGAGAGCTCTCTCCCTCTTTACGGCTACACCTTC
CSATESSLPLYGYTF
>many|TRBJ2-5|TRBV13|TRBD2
TGTGCCAGCAGCTTAGCGATAGGACTAGCCGGACAAGAGACCCAGTACTTC
CASSLAIGLAGQETQYF
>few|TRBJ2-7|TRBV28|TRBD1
TGTGCCAGCAGTTTGATCCGGGACAGGGCTTTGTACGAGCAGTACTTC
CASSLIRDRALYEQYF
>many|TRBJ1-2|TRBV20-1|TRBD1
TGCAGTGCTAGGATCTGGGACAGGGACTATGGCTACACCTTC
CSARIWDRDYGYTF
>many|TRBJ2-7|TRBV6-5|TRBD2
TGTGCCAGCAGTTACAGCGGGGGCCCCCCCTACGAGCAGTACTTC
CASSYSGGPPYEQYF
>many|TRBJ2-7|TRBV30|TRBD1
TGTGCCTGGAGAATACAGGGGTACCACGAGCAGTACTTC
CAWRIQGYHEQYF
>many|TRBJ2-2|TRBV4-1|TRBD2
TGCGCCAGCAGCCAAGAAGGGACTAGCACCGGGGAGCTGTTTTTT
CASSQEGTSTGELFF
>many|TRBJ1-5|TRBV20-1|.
TGCAGTGCTAGACTGAGGGGGGGACGGAGTTTTAGCAATCAGCCCCAGCATTTT
CSARLRGGRSFSNQPQHF
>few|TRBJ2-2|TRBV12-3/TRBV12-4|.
TGTGCCAGCTGTAGGTGGGCCGGGGAGCTGTTTTTT
CASCRWAGELFF
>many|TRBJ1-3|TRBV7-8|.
TGTGCCAGCAGCTTAGGAAGGGGCTCTGGAAACACCATATATTTT
CASSLGRGSGNTIYF
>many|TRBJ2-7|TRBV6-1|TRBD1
TGTGCCAGCAGTCCGAACAGGGGCTACGAGCAGTACTTC
CASSPNRGYEQYF
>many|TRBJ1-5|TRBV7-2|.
TGTGCCAGCAGCTTAGTGCTCAGCAATCAGCCCCAGCATTTT
CASSLVLSNQPQHF
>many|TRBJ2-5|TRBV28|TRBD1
TGTGCCAGCCGCAACTCCAGGGGGCTTGAGACCCAGTACTTC
CASRNSRGLETQYF
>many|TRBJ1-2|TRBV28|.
TGTGCCAGCACCCCTTGGAGTTTAAAAGAGACCCGCTATGGCTACACCTTC
CASTPWSLKETRYGYTF
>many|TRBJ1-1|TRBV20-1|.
TGCAGTGCCACTGGGCCGGCGAACACTGAAGCTTTCTTT
CSATGPANTEAFF
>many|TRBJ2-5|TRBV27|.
TGTGCCAGCAGTTTATCCACCGGGCAAGAGACCCAGTACTTC
CASSLSTGQETQYF
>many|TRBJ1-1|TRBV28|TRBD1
TGTGCCAGCAGTTCCCCAGGGGGCATGTTCACTGAAGCTTTCTTT
CASSSPGGMFTEAFF
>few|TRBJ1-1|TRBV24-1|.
TGTGCCACCAGTGATCCCCGCCGAGGCCGGGATGGTGAAGCTTTCTTT
CATSDPRRGRDGEAFF
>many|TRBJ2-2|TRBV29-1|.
TGCAGCGTTTTGGACCTAGCATCATCCGGGGAGCTGTTTTTT
CSVLDLASSGELFF
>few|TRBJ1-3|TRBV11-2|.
TGTGCCAGCAGCTTAGGGTATCGCTCTGGAAACACCATATATTTT
CASSLGYRSGNTIYF
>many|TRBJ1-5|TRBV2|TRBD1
TGTGCCAAGGGAGCACCAGGGGGTAATCAGCCCCAGCATTTT
CAKGAPGGNQPQHF
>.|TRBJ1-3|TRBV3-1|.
TGTGCCAGCAGCCAAGGGGGGGCTGACTCTGGAAACACCATATATTTT
CASSQGGADSGNTIYF
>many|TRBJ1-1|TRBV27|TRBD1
TGTGCCAGCAGTCCGCAGACAGGGGGCAACACTGAAGCTTTCTTT
CASSPQTGGNTEAFF
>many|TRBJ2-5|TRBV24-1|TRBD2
TGTGCCACCAGTGTCAGCGGGAATCAAGAGACCCAGTACTTC
CATSVSGNQETQYF
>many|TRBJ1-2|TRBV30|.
TGTGCCTGGAGACTCTTCCGCGGGTATGGCTACACCTTC
CAWRLFRGYGYTF
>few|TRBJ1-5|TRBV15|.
TGTGCCACCAGCAGGGCCTCCGGGACACCCTATCAGCCCCAGCATTTT
CATSRASGTPYQPQHF
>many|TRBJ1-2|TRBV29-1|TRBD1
TGCAGCGTCTGGACAGGGACTGGCTACACCTTC
CSVWTGTGYTF
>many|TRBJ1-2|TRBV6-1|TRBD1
TGTGCCGCTGGGACAGGGAAAGGCTACACCTTC
CAAGTGKGYTF
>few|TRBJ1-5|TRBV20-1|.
TGCAGTGCTAGAGATCCCGGGTATCAGCCCCAGCATTTT
CSARDPGYQPQHF
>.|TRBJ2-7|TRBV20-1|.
TGCAGTGCTCCTAAGGGGATCTACGAGCAGTACTTC
CSAPKGIYEQYF